A single T cell receptor (beta chain) is shown here with its context. All patients picked for sequencing had shown, by flow cytometry, an expansion of CD8+CD57+ cells. The record originates from a study of CD8+CD57+ T cells in acquired aplastic anemia. Study-wide context: DNA from sorted CD4+ and CD8+ cells averaged 3.2 ug.

The template for TCR beta VDJ and CDR3 sequence profiling was genomic DNA. Each CDR3 protein gets one entry after TCRdb re-called the reads with MiXCR. The repertoire has around 50,000 distinct CDR3 sequences, roughly 60% of them found once; the top ten carry approximately 15%. With 5 bases removed from V and 1 base from J, the gap between germline ends came to 12 bases. The CDR3 has 15 residues. The germline gives CDR1 SGHVS, CDR2 FQNEAQ. The TCR was taken from a human donor with aplastic anemia. The material sequenced was sorted CD4+, CD8+, or CD8+CD57+ T cells (not recorded which) from PBMCs. V and J are TRBV7-8 and TRBJ2-1, with D possibly matching TRBD1 (6 bases). The CDR3 region is CASSLGTNSYNEQFF. Here the CDR3 DNA reads TGTGCCAGCAGCCTCGGGACAAATTCCTACAATGAGCAGTTCTTC.